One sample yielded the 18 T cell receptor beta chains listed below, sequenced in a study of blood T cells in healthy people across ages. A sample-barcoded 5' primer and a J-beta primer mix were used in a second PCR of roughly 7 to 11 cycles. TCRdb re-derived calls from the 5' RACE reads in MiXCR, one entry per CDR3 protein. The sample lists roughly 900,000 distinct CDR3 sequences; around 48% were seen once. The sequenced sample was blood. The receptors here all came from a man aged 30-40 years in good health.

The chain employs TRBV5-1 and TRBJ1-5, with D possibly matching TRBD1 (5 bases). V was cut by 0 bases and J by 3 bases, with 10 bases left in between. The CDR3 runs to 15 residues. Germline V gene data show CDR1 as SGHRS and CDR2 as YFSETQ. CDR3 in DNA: TGCGCCAGCAGCTTGGAGGTGGGGCCCAATCAGCCCCAGCATTTT. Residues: CASSLEVGPNQPQHF.

The CDR3 reads CASSQDFPGSPRTDTQYF. CDR3 bases: TGCGCCAGCAGCCAAGATTTTCCCGGGTCCCCCCGGACAGATACGCAGTATTTT. V usage is TRBV4-3 and J usage is TRBJ2-3; D gene unclear. The CDR3 is 18 residues long. The germline V and J ends were trimmed by 0 bases and 3 bases, with 19 bases remaining between them. Per the germline V gene, CDR1 is LGHNA and CDR2 is YSLEER.

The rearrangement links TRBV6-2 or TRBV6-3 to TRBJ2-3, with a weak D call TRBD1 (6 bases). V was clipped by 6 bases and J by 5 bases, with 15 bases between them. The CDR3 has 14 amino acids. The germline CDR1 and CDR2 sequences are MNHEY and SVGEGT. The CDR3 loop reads CASSARQAVDTQYF. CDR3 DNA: TGTGCCAGCAGCGCCCGACAGGCGGTAGATACGCAGTATTTT.

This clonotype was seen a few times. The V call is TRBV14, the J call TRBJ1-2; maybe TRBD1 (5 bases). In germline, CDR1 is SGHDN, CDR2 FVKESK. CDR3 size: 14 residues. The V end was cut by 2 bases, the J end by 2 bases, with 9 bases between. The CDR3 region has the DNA TGTGCCAGCAGCCAACAGGGAAACAACTATGGCTACACCTTC. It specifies CASSQQGNNYGYTF.

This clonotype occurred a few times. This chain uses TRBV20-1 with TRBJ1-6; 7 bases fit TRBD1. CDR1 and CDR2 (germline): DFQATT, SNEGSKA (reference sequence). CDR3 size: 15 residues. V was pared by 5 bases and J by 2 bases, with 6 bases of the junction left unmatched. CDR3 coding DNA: TGCAGTGCTCCTCGACAGGGTACCTATAATTCACCCCTCCACTTT. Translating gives CSAPRQGTYNSPLHF.

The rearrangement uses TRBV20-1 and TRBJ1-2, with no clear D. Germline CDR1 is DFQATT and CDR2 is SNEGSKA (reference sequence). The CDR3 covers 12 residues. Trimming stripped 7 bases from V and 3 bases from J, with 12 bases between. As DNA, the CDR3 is TGCAGTGGGACCAGACCAGACTATGGCTACACCTTC. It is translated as CSGTRPDYGYTF.

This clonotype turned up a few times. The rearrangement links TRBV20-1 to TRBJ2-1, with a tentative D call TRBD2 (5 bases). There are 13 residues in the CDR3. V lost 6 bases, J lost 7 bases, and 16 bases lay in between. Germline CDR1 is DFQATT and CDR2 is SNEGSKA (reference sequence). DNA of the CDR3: TGCAGTGCCGCGGGCGGGTTTAGAAATGAGCAGTTCTTC. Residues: CSAAGGFRNEQFF.

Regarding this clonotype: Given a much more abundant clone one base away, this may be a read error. The CDR3 DNA reads as TGCGCCAGCAGCGCTGGAACCTCTCACGATGAGCAGTTCTTC. This gives the protein CASSAGTSHDEQFF. This chain joins TRBV5-1 and TRBJ2-1; D remains unclear. The CDR3 has 14 residues. Trimming pared 4 bases from V and 8 bases from J, leaving 16 bases between. Germline values: CDR1 SGHRS, CDR2 YFSETQ. The full variable domain, in which reference TRBV5-1 and TRBJ2-1 provide the parts outside the CDR3, is KAGVTQTPRYLIKTRGQQVTLSCSPISGHRSVSWYQQTPGQGLQFLFEYFSETQRNKGNFPGRFSGRQFSNSRSEMNVSTLELGDSALYLCASSAGTSHDEQFFGPGTRLTVL.

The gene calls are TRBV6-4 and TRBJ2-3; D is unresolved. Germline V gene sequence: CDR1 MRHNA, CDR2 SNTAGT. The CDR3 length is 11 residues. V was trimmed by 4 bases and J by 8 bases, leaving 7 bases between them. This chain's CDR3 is CASSASGTQYF. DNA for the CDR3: TGTGCCAGCAGTGCCTCCGGTACGCAGTATTTT.

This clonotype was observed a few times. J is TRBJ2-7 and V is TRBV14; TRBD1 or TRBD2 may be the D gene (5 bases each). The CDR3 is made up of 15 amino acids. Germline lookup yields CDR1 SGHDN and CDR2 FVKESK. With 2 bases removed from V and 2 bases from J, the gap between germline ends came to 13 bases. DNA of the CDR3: TGTGCCAGCAGCCAACTGGGACGGGGTCCCTACGAGCAGTACTTC. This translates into CASSQLGRGPYEQYF.

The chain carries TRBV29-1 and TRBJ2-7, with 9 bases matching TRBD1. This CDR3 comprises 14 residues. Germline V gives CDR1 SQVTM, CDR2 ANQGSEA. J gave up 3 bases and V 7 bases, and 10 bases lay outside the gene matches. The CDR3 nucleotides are TGCAGCGCGTTTTTGCCGGACAGGGGCTACGAGCAGTACTTC. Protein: CSAFLPDRGYEQYF.

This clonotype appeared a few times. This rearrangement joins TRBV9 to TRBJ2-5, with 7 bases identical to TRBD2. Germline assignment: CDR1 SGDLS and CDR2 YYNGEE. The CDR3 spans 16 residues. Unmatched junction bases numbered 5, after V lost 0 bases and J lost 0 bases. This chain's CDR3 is CASSVAGGRYQETQYF. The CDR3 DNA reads TGTGCCAGCAGCGTAGCGGGGGGACGGTACCAAGAGACCCAGTACTTC.

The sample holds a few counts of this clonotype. In DNA, the CDR3 is TGTGCCAGCAGTTACACAGGGTCCTATGGCTACACCTTC. Its protein is CASSYTGSYGYTF. The chain carries TRBV6-5 and TRBJ1-2, with a weak D call TRBD1 (6 bases). Per germline, CDR1 MNHEY and CDR2 SVGAGI. The CDR3 totals 13 residues. The V gene lost 2 bases and the J gene lost 4 bases, with 8 bases spanning the gap.

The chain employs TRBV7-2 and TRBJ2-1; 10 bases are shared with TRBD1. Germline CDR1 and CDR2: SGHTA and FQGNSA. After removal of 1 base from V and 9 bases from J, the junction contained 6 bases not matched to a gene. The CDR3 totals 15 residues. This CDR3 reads CASSLDLGQGREQFF. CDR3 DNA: TGTGCCAGCAGCTTAGACTTGGGACAGGGGCGTGAGCAGTTCTTC.

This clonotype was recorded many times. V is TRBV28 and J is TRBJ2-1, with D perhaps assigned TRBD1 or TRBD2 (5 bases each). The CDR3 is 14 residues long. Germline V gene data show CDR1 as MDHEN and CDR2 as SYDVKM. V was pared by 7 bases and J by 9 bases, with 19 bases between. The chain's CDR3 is CASTPGASGGEQFF. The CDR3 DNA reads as TGTGCCAGCACTCCCGGGGCGTCGGGCGGTGAGCAGTTCTTC.

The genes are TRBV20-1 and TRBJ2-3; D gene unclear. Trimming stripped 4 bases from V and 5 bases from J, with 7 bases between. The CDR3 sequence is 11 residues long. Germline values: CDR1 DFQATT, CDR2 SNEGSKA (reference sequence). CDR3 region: CSAKTGDTQYF. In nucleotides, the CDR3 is TGCAGTGCTAAGACTGGAGATACGCAGTATTTT.

The CDR3 protein is CASSLGQLREAFF. The CDR3 coding sequence is TGTGCCAGCAGCTTAGGACAGTTGCGTGAAGCTTTCTTT. The chain joins TRBV7-2 to TRBJ1-1; D is perhaps TRBD1 (5 bases). The germline CDR1 and CDR2 sequences are SGHTA and FQGNSA. This CDR3 spans 13 amino acids. V was trimmed by 1 base and J by 7 bases, leaving 10 bases between them.

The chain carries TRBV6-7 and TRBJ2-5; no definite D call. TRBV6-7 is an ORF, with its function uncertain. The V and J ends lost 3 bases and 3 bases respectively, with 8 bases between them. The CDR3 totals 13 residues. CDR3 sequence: CASSYPDKETQYF. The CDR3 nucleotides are TGTGCCAGCAGTTATCCTGACAAAGAGACCCAGTACTTC.